This T cell receptor (beta chain) comes out of a study of T-cell reconstitution after alpha-beta-depleted transplantation in children. After removal of 5 bases from V and 3 bases from J, the junction contained 7 bases not matched to a gene. CDR3 length equals 15 residues. A library of TCRbeta sequences, prepared with unique molecular identifiers, was generated. TCRdb reprocessed the PCR reads via MiXCR and lists one record per CDR3 protein. The table has about 400,000 distinct CDR3 sequences, around 21% seen once. The V and J genes are TRBV12-3 or TRBV12-4 and TRBJ1-2; TRBD1 matches 9 bases. This clonotype was obtained from a human donor who donated a stem cell graft to a child with acute myeloid leukemia. This specimen was PBMCs from the stem cell graft donor, taken from the stem cell graft. DNA of the CDR3: TGTGCCAGCAGTCTAAAACAGGGGGCCTACTATGGCTACACCTTC. It is translated as CASSLKQGAYYGYTF.